One sample yielded the 13 T cell receptor beta chains listed below, sequenced in a study of T cell changes during pregnancy in multiple sclerosis. The method was immunoSEQ multiplex PCR; TCRdb's version includes in-frame clones alone and lacks a portion of them. The sample holds 85,000 to 90,000 clones, about 93% seen once. Sequenced here: peripheral blood, sampled after pregnancy. Receptor source: a female donor in good health, enrolled as a control in a pregnancy study.

The gene calls are TRBV5-4 and TRBJ2-5, with TRBD1 matching 9 bases. CDR1 and CDR2 (germline): SGHNT, YYREEE (reference sequence). J lost 5 bases, V lost 4 bases, and 3 bases had no gene match. The CDR3 is 13 residues long. CDR3 region: CASSRDRAETQYF. For the CDR3, the DNA is TGTGCCAGCAGCCGGGACAGGGCGGAGACCCAGTACTTC. Based on the CDR3 plus reference TRBV5-4 and TRBJ2-5, the full variable domain is ETGVTQSPTHLIKTRGQQVTLRCSSQSGHNTVSWYQQALGQGPQFIFQYYREEENGRGNFPPRFSGLQFPNYSSELNVNALELDDSALYLCASSRDRAETQYFGPGTRLLVL.

The V gene is TRBV5-1, the J gene TRBJ2-7, with unresolved D. The CDR3 contains 12 residues. Trimming cost V 1 base and J 7 bases, with 9 bases left between them. Germline loops: CDR1 SGHRS, CDR2 YFSETQ. Here the CDR3 reads CASSLPGGEQYF. For the CDR3, the DNA is TGCGCCAGCAGCTTGCCAGGTGGGGAGCAGTACTTC.

The J gene is TRBJ2-7, the V gene TRBV6-5; tentatively, D is TRBD2 (5 bases). This CDR3 spans 15 amino acids. V lost 10 bases to trimming and J lost 6 bases, with 25 bases between them. Germline CDR1 MNHEY, CDR2 SVGAGI. As DNA, the CDR3 is TGTGCCACTTCTGAGGCGGGTATCCTCTCTGGCGAGCAGTACTTC. Its translation is CATSEAGILSGEQYF.

CDR3 coding DNA: TGCGCCAGCAGCCAAGCGCACAGATCCTACGAGCAGTACTTC. Protein product: CASSQAHRSYEQYF. This chain joins TRBV4-1 and TRBJ2-7; no firm D call. The CDR3 loop spans 14 amino acids. The germline V gene has CDR1 MGHRA and CDR2 YSYEKL. The ends were cut back, 1 base at V and 1 base at J, with 8 bases in the middle.

The CDR3 spells CASSQLTSGREQYF. For the CDR3, the DNA is TGCGCCAGCAGCCAATTGACTAGCGGGCGCGAGCAGTACTTC. V is TRBV4-1 and J is TRBJ2-7; 10 bases map to TRBD2. This CDR3 is built from 14 residues. V dropped 2 bases and J dropped 6; count of bases not matched to a gene: 4. Germline CDR1 and CDR2: MGHRA and YSYEKL.

The gene calls are TRBV25-1 and TRBJ2-1, with TRBD2 matching over 7 bases. The germline CDR1 and CDR2 sequences are MGHDK and SYGVNS. The length of the CDR3 is 15 residues. Trimming at V came to 4 bases and at J to 0 bases, leaving 3 bases not matched to a gene. The CDR3 loop reads CASSGREISYNEQFF. CDR3 nucleotides: TGTGCCAGCAGTGGGCGGGAGATCTCCTACAATGAGCAGTTCTTC.

This chain uses TRBV6-5 with TRBJ2-2; a weak D match, TRBD1 (6 bases). The germline V and J ends were trimmed by 0 bases and 4 bases, with 12 bases remaining between them. Germline assignment: CDR1 MNHEY and CDR2 SVGAGI. This CDR3 comprises 16 residues. CDR3 nucleotides: TGTGCCAGCAGTTACTCGTGGGGGCTGGTCACCGGGGAGCTGTTTTTT. Amino acids: CASSYSWGLVTGELFF.

Notes on this clone: This sample also contains other DNA sequences that code for the same CDR3. The rearrangement uses TRBV30 and TRBJ1-5; 8 bases are shared with TRBD1. CDR1 GTSNPN and CDR2 SVGIG come from the germline V gene (reference sequence). The CDR3 length is 14 residues. J was trimmed by 2 bases and V by 4 bases; bases with no gene match: 4. CDR3 DNA sequence: TGTGCCTGGACCCCAGGGGGCGGCAATCAGCCCCAGCATTTT. This gives the protein CAWTPGGGNQPQHF. Variable domain in full (rest from reference TRBV30 and TRBJ1-5): SQTIHQWPATLVQPVGSPLSLECTVEGTSNPNLYWYRQAAGRGLQLLFYSVGIGQISSEVPQNLSASRPQDRQFILSSKKLLLSDSGFYLCAWTPGGGNQPQHFGDGTRLSIL.

The chain uses TRBV7-7 and TRBJ2-3; 9 nucleotides agree with TRBD1. CDR1 and CDR2 from the germline V gene are SSHAT and FNYEAQ (reference sequence). V trimming: 6 bases; J trimming: 12 bases; junction bases outside the gene matches: 10. CDR3 length: 13 amino acids. The DNA of the CDR3 is TGTGCCAGCAGTTTAAGTCTACAGGGGGCCCAGTATTTT. Translation gives CASSLSLQGAQYF.

The chain employs TRBV4-1 and TRBJ2-3, with D unresolved. The germline V gene encodes CDR1 MGHRA and CDR2 YSYEKL. V dropped 1 base and J dropped 4 bases, with 18 bases sitting between them. The CDR3 is 17 amino acids. The CDR3, as DNA: TGCGCCAGCAGCCAAGTTACGCCCGACAAAGGCGCAGATACGCAGTATTTT. Translation: CASSQVTPDKGADTQYF.

The rearrangement uses TRBV2 and TRBJ2-5, with 13 bases identical to TRBD2. The CDR3 covers 14 residues. With V trimmed by 8 bases and J by 5 bases, 5 bases remained unmatched. Germline assignment: CDR1 SNHLY and CDR2 FYNNEI. The CDR3 DNA reads as TGTGCCAGCTATGGACTAGCGGGAGTGGAGACCCAGTACTTC. This gives the protein CASYGLAGVETQYF.

This chain links TRBV20-1 with TRBJ2-7, with 7 bases aligning to TRBD2. The CDR3 runs 11 residues. Germline V CDR1 and CDR2: DFQATT, SNEGSKA (reference sequence). The ends lost 3 bases at V and 6 bases at J; junction bases unmatched: 2. The CDR3 is CSASSGGEQYF. CDR3 DNA: TGCAGTGCTAGTTCGGGGGGCGAGCAGTACTTC.

The chain uses TRBV2 and TRBJ2-5; 9 positions match TRBD2. Per the germline V gene, CDR1 is SNHLY and CDR2 is FYNNEI. The CDR3 runs to 16 residues. V lost 2 bases, J lost 1 base, and 5 bases stayed unmatched. CDR3: CASSETTSGFQETQYF. The CDR3, as DNA: TGTGCCAGCAGTGAAACGACTAGCGGTTTCCAAGAGACCCAGTACTTC.